This T cell receptor (beta chain) was documented in a study of identical twins. TCRdb independently ran MiXCR on the 5' RACE reads; one entry per CDR3 protein. This sample has 1.5 million to 2 million distinct CDR3 sequences, with around a third found just once. From germline, CDR1 is KGHSH and CDR2 LQKENI. The CDR3 loop spans 14 amino acids. Trimming took 5 bases from V and 6 from J; bases not matched to a gene: 8. This clonotype showed up just a few times. The sequenced material came from cord blood. This chain links TRBV18 with TRBJ2-7, with 9 nucleotides matching TRBD2. The sequence derives from a newborn girl in good health. The CDR3 spells CASSWTSESCEQYF. In DNA, the CDR3 is TGTGCCAGCTCATGGACTAGCGAGAGTTGCGAGCAGTACTTC.